The source of this TCR beta chain is a study of Graves' ophthalmopathy and Graves' hyperthyroidism. Study findings and constraints: Sensitivity of roughly 88% and specificity of about 81% were achieved when a 13-signature model separated ophthalmopathy from stable hyperthyroidism. Blood also held most thyroid clonotypes expanded above 0.001 frequency.

Investigators amplified TCR beta CDR3 regions from RNA transcripts. The library came from an HTBI-primed first-round RT-PCR and a second-round multiplex PCR. MiXCR, run by TCRdb on the multiplex PCR reads, gives a single entry per CDR3 protein. The repertoire holds over a million distinct CDR3 sequences, with around a third as singletons. This clonotype was seen ten or more times. Antigen specificity is unknown. The ends were cut back, 0 bases at V and 2 bases at J, with 6 bases in the middle. The CDR3 covers 14 residues. CDR1 and CDR2 from the germline V gene are KGHDR and SFDVKD. Uncontrolled infections, pregnancy, lactation or other autoimmune diseases led to patient exclusion.

This chain connects TRBV24-1 to TRBJ2-5; D is possibly TRBD1 (6 bases). The receptor comes from an adult man with Graves' hyperthyroidism. Source material: peripheral blood or thyroid tissue (not recorded which). DNA for the CDR3: TGTGCCACCAGTGATTTGGACAGGCAAGAGACCCAGTACTTC. Protein sequence: CATSDLDRQETQYF.